Below are 27 T cell receptor beta chains sequenced from a single sample in a study of T cell responses to AZD1222 COVID-19 vaccine. This table comes from immunoSEQ multiplex PCR, and its TCRdb copy is limited to in-frame clones, with some not included. The sample carries about 160,000 clones, approximately 91% recorded once. Specimen: peripheral blood, collected on day 0 of AZD1222 vaccination. The receptors come from an adult in good health.

The V and J genes are TRBV7-3 and TRBJ2-3, with 10 bases aligning to TRBD2. V gave up 5 bases and J gave up 2 bases; unmatched junction bases: 4. Per the germline V gene, CDR1 is SGHTA and CDR2 is FQGTGA. The CDR3 loop spans 15 amino acids. The CDR3 sequence is CASSTSGVHTDTQYF. For the CDR3, the DNA is TGTGCCAGCAGCACTAGCGGGGTCCACACAGATACGCAGTATTTT.

The J gene is TRBJ1-1, the V gene TRBV7-9; maybe TRBD1 (6 bases). Germline V gives CDR1 SEHNR, CDR2 FQNEAQ (reference sequence). V lost 3 bases and J lost 1, with 15 bases in between. This CDR3 contains 16 residues. CDR3 sequence reads: CASSLGAGSGNTEAFF. The CDR3 coding sequence is TGTGCCAGCAGCTTGGGGGCTGGGTCGGGGAACACTGAAGCTTTCTTT.

The chain has TRBV15 and TRBJ1-5; 8 nucleotides align to TRBD1. This CDR3 is 17 amino acids long. Germline V lookup: CDR1 LNHNV, CDR2 YYDKDF (reference sequence). Trimming cost V 5 bases and J 0 bases; bases outside gene matches: 9. CDR3 nucleotide sequence: TGTGCCACCAGCGGTGACAGGGGCTCCCGTAGCAATCAGCCCCAGCATTTT. As protein: CATSGDRGSRSNQPQHF.

This chain links TRBV28 with TRBJ1-4, with TRBD1 matching 7 bases. The length of the CDR3 is 15 residues. Germline lookup yields CDR1 MDHEN and CDR2 SYDVKM. The J segment lost 8 bases and the V segment lost 4 bases, leaving 10 bases of the junction unmatched. CDR3: CASSSDREEGEKLFF. The CDR3 nucleotides are TGTGCCAGCAGTTCCGACAGGGAGGAAGGAGAAAAACTGTTTTTT.

The genes are TRBV21-1 and TRBJ1-6; TRBD1 is the table's D call and was not checked against the DNA. TRBV21-1 is designated a pseudogene. The CDR3 totals 16 residues. The CDR3 is CASSKGQGPGNSPLHF. Written as DNA, the CDR3 is TGTGCCAGCAGCAAAGGGCAGGGGCCGGGGAATTCACCCCTCCACTTT.

This rearrangement joins TRBV2 to TRBJ2-3, with 7 positions matching TRBD2. Germline V gives CDR1 SNHLY, CDR2 FYNNEI. The V gene end was trimmed by 9 bases and the J gene end by 5 bases; junction bases not matched to a gene: 11. This CDR3 is 14 amino acids long. The CDR3 reads CASGGLLQGDTQYF. For the CDR3, the DNA is TGTGCCAGTGGGGGACTACTTCAAGGAGATACGCAGTATTTT.

This clone was observed a single time. V is TRBV4-3 and J is TRBJ2-5, with D perhaps TRBD2 (6 bases). Germline-derived CDR1 and CDR2 are LGHNA and YSLEER. V lost 4 bases to trimming and J lost 4 bases, with 10 bases between them. This CDR3 region has 13 residues. CDR3 sequence: CASSRDLRETQYF. The CDR3 nucleotides read TGCGCCAGCAGCCGGGACTTGCGAGAGACCCAGTACTTC.

V is TRBV27 and J is TRBJ1-2; 9 bases line up with TRBD1. The germline gives CDR1 MNHEY, CDR2 SMNVEV (reference sequence). Losses at the gene ends were 6 bases for V and 8 bases for J; bases not matched to a gene: 7. The CDR3 runs 13 residues. For the CDR3, the DNA is TGTGCCAGCAGACGCGGGACAGGGAACGGCTACACCTTC. Protein: CASRRGTGNGYTF.

The chain has TRBV6-1 and TRBJ1-4; possible D gene TRBD1, 5 bases. This CDR3 comprises 15 residues. Germline assignment: CDR1 MNHNS and CDR2 SASEGT. V lost 3 bases and J lost 10, with 18 bases in between. The CDR3 protein is CASSEGGLGTGKLFF. As DNA, the CDR3 is TGTGCCAGCAGTGAGGGGGGACTAGGTACTGGAAAACTGTTTTTT.

The chain is built from TRBV24-1 and TRBJ1-5; D unresolved. Germline lookup yields CDR1 KGHDR and CDR2 SFDVKD. CDR3 length: 13 amino acids. V lost 12 bases and J 5 bases, leaving 16 bases between the germline ends. For the CDR3, the DNA is TGTGCCTCCCAAGGCCGTTGGGATCAGCCCCAGCATTTT. Its translation is CASQGRWDQPQHF.

The CDR3 region is CASSFPGTSGTGELFF. The CDR3 DNA sequence: TGCGCCAGCAGCTTCCCCGGGACTAGCGGGACCGGGGAGCTGTTTTTT. The chain carries TRBV5-1 and TRBJ2-2, with TRBD2 matching 12 bases. V gave up 2 bases and J gave up 5 bases; unmatched junction bases: 4. The CDR3 length is 16 residues. Germline CDR1 is SGHRS and CDR2 is YFSETQ. The whole variable domain, remainder taken from reference TRBV5-1 and TRBJ2-2, is KAGVTQTPRYLIKTRGQQVTLSCSPISGHRSVSWYQQTPGQGLQFLFEYFSETQRNKGNFPGRFSGRQFSNSRSEMNVSTLELGDSALYLCASSFPGTSGTGELFFGEGSRLTVL.

The genes are TRBV24-1 and TRBJ1-2, with D maybe TRBD1 (6 bases). Trimming removed 3 bases at V and 5 bases at J, with 12 bases between. Germline lookup yields CDR1 KGHDR and CDR2 SFDVKD. This CDR3 contains 14 residues. CDR3 DNA: TGTGCCACCAGTGATACAGGGACTGAGTATGGCTACACCTTC. Its protein is CATSDTGTEYGYTF.

The sample holds a few counts of this clone. The rearrangement joins TRBV27 to TRBJ1-6; maybe TRBD1 (5 bases). Trimming pared 6 bases from V and 6 bases from J, leaving 21 bases between. CDR3 length: 17 residues. Germline V gives CDR1 MNHEY, CDR2 SMNVEV (reference sequence). CDR3 nucleotide sequence: TGTGCCAGCAGCGCGGGATTTCAAAGGGGTCTTAATTCACCCCTCCACTTT. Translation gives CASSAGFQRGLNSPLHF.

The genes are TRBV7-2 and TRBJ1-3, with 9 bases matching TRBD1. Germline CDR1 reads SGHTA; CDR2 reads FQGNSA. The CDR3 covers 15 residues. V lost 4 bases to trimming and J lost 4 bases; unmatched junction nucleotides: 5. The CDR3 is CASSSDRGSGNTIYF. CDR3 in DNA: TGTGCCAGCAGCTCGGACAGGGGCTCCGGAAACACCATATATTTT.

V usage is TRBV7-8 and J usage is TRBJ2-7; TRBD1 matches 8 bases. The V and J ends lost 4 bases and 2 bases, in that order; junction bases with no gene match: 4. The CDR3 has 14 residues. The germline V gene encodes CDR1 SGHVS and CDR2 FQNEAQ. DNA for the CDR3: TGTGCCAGCAGCTACGGACAGGGAACCTACGAGCAGTACTTC. The encoded protein is CASSYGQGTYEQYF.

The V call is TRBV19, the J call TRBJ1-1, with D possibly matching TRBD1 (6 bases). Germline CDR1 reads LNHDA; CDR2 reads SQIVND (reference sequence). Trimming pared 6 bases from V and 0 bases from J, leaving 14 bases between. The CDR3 spans 15 residues. In nucleotides, the CDR3 is TGTGCCAGTAGGATCCACAGGGAAATGAACACTGAAGCTTTCTTT. This gives the protein CASRIHREMNTEAFF.

The gene calls are TRBV28 and TRBJ1-5, with TRBD1 as a possible D gene (6 bases). CDR1 and CDR2 from the germline V gene are MDHEN and SYDVKM. Between the trimmed V and J ends, which lost 8 bases and 2 bases, there was a span of 19 bases. The CDR3 loop spans 16 amino acids. CDR3 bases: TGTGCCAGCGGCCAGGGGCTCCGGAGGGGCAATCAGCCCCAGCATTTT. Translating gives CASGQGLRRGNQPQHF.

This clone occurred a few times. J is TRBJ2-6 and V is TRBV3-1 (or the pseudogene TRBV3-2); D is undetermined. Between the trimmed V and J ends, which lost 0 bases and 1 base, there was a span of 13 bases. Germline V gives CDR1 LGHDT, CDR2 YNNKEL (reference sequence). The CDR3 is made up of 18 amino acids. The CDR3 loop reads CASSQDQGLRSGANVLTF. Written as DNA, the CDR3 is TGTGCCAGCAGCCAAGATCAAGGTTTGAGGTCTGGGGCCAACGTCCTGACTTTC.

The rearrangement joins TRBV2 to TRBJ1-5; no clear D gene. Trimming pared 4 bases from V and 1 base from J, leaving 5 bases between. Germline CDR1 reads SNHLY; CDR2 reads FYNNEI. The CDR3 is 13 residues long. The DNA of the CDR3 is TGTGCCAGCAGTGGCAGGAGCAATCAGCCCCAGCATTTT. As protein: CASSGRSNQPQHF.

The chain links TRBV20-1 to TRBJ2-7, with a possible D match to TRBD2 (6 bases). V lost 3 bases and J lost 2, with 20 bases in between. This CDR3 has 16 amino acids. CDR1 is DFQATT, CDR2 SNEGSKA, per germline (reference sequence). The CDR3 sequence is CSASSPGVAATYEQYF. The CDR3 DNA is TGCAGTGCTAGTTCCCCTGGTGTAGCGGCCACCTACGAGCAGTACTTC.

The chain combines TRBV7-3 with TRBJ2-7, with TRBD1 identical over 8 bases. Germline values: CDR1 SGHTA, CDR2 FQGTGA. With V trimmed by 5 bases and J by 6 bases, 18 bases remained unmatched. The CDR3 covers 17 residues. The CDR3 bases are TGTGCCAGCAGCCAGTTGGGACAGGTCAAGTCAGGCTCCGAGCAGTACTTC. Translating gives CASSQLGQVKSGSEQYF.

With regard to this clone: Distinct nucleotide sequences in the sample also encode this CDR3. The V call is TRBV29-1, the J call TRBJ1-1, with D perhaps TRBD1 (5 bases). Germline V gives CDR1 SQVTM, CDR2 ANQGSEA. The CDR3 has 12 amino acids. V was shortened by 7 bases and J by 1 base, with 10 bases between the two germline ends. The CDR3 reads CSGGTGNTEAFF. The CDR3 DNA sequence: TGCAGCGGGGGGACGGGGAACACTGAAGCTTTCTTT.

V gene TRBV6-6 combines with J gene TRBJ1-2; D call uncertain. The V gene lost 6 bases and the J gene lost 0 bases, with 11 bases spanning the gap. CDR3 length: 14 amino acids. Looked up from germline, CDR1 is MNHNY and CDR2 is SVGAGI (reference sequence). This CDR3 is CASSPYIANYGYTF. The CDR3 DNA reads TGTGCCAGCAGCCCGTACATAGCTAACTATGGCTACACCTTC.

The rearrangement joins TRBV7-9 to TRBJ2-7; possibly TRBD1 for D (5 bases). Trimming removed 4 bases at V and 5 bases at J, with 15 bases between. The CDR3 sequence is 14 residues long. Germline-derived CDR1 and CDR2 are SEHNR and FQNEAQ (reference sequence). The CDR3 region is CASSSEGALNEQYF. The CDR3 region has the DNA TGTGCCAGCAGCTCGGAAGGGGCCTTGAACGAGCAGTACTTC.

The chain employs TRBV24-1 and TRBJ2-3, with D maybe TRBD2 (5 bases). Germline CDR1 is KGHDR and CDR2 is SFDVKD. The V end lost 1 base, the J end lost 4 bases, and 17 bases lay between the germline ends. This CDR3 has 17 residues. The CDR3 nucleotides are TGTGCCACCAGTGATTTTACTAGGGCTCCAGGATCAGATACGCAGTATTTT. Protein sequence: CATSDFTRAPGSDTQYF.

V and J are TRBV5-8 and TRBJ2-7; D is ambiguous. The CDR3 runs 15 residues. Germline V lookup: CDR1 SGHTS, CDR2 YDEGEE. V was cut by 0 bases and J by 4 bases, with 14 bases left in between. CDR3 amino acids: CASSLEPSSGYEQYF. CDR3 in DNA: TGTGCCAGCAGCTTGGAGCCCTCAAGTGGATACGAGCAGTACTTC.

The chain couples TRBV18 to TRBJ1-2, with D maybe TRBD1 (6 bases). V lost 2 bases to trimming and J lost 1 base, with 20 bases between them. There are 18 residues in the CDR3. Germline-derived CDR1 and CDR2 are KGHSH and LQKENI. The CDR3 spells CASSPGKRRTALNYGYTF. The CDR3 DNA is TGTGCCAGCTCACCAGGTAAGCGTAGGACAGCTCTTAACTATGGCTACACCTTC.